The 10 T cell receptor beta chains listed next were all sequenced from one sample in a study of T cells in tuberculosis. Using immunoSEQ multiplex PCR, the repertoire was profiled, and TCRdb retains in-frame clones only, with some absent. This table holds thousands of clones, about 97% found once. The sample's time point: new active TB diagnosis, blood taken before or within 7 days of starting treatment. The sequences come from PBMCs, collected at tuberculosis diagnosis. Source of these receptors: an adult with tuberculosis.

CDR3 sequence: CATSVTSGGANEQFF. The DNA of the CDR3 is TGTGCCACCAGCGTAACTAGCGGGGGGGCGAATGAGCAGTTCTTC. This chain links TRBV15 with TRBJ2-1; 13 bases match TRBD2. The J segment lost 7 bases and the V segment lost 5 bases, leaving 5 bases of the junction unmatched. Germline CDR1 reads LNHNV; CDR2 reads YYDKDF (reference sequence). The CDR3 has 15 amino acids.

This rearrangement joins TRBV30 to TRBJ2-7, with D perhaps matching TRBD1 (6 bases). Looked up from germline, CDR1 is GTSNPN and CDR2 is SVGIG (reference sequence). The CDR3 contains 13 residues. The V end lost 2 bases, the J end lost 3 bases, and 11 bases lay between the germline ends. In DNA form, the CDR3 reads TGTGCCTGGAGTTACAGGGTTGGCTACGAGCAGTACTTC. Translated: CAWSYRVGYEQYF. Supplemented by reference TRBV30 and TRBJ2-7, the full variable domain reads SQTIHQWPATLVQPVGSPLSLECTVEGTSNPNLYWYRQAAGRGLQLLFYSVGIGQISSEVPQNLSASRPQDRQFILSSKKLLLSDSGFYLCAWSYRVGYEQYFGPGTRLTVT.

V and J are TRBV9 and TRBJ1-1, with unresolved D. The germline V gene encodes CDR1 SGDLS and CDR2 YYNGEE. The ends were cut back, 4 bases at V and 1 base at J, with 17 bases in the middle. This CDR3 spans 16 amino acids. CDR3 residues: CASSPPQEGANTEAFF. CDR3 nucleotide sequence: TGTGCCAGCAGCCCACCCCAAGAGGGAGCGAACACTGAAGCTTTCTTT. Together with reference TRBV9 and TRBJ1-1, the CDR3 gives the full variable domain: DSGVTQTPKHLITATGQRVTLRCSPRSGDLSVYWYQQSLDQGLQFLIQYYNGEERAKGNILERFSAQQFPDLHSELNLSSLELGDSALYFCASSPPQEGANTEAFFGQGTRLTVV.

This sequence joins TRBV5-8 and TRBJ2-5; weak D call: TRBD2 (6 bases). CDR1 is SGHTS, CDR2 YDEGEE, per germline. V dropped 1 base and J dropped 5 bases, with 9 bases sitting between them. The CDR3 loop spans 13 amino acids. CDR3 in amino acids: CASSLPGGETQYF. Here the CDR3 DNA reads TGTGCCAGCAGCTTGCCCGGAGGGGAGACCCAGTACTTC.

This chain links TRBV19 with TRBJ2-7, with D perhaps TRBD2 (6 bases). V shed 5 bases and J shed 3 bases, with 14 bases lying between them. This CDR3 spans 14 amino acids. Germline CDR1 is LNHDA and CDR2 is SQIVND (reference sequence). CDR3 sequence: CASSPSWGDYEQYF. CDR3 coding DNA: TGTGCCAGTAGTCCCTCATGGGGGGACTACGAGCAGTACTTC.

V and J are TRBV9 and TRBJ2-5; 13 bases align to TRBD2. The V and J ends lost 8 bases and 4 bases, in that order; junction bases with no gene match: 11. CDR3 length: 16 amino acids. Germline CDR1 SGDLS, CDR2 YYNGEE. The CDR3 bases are TGTGCCAGTCCCCAACCGGGACTAGCGGGAAGAGAGACCCAGTACTTC. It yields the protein CASPQPGLAGRETQYF.

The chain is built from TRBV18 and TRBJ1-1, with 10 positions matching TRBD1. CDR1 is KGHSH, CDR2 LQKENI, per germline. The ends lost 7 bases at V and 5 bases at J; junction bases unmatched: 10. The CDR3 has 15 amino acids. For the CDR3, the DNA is TGTGCCAGCTTTGCCCCGGACAGGGGGTCTACTGAAGCTTTCTTT. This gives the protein CASFAPDRGSTEAFF.

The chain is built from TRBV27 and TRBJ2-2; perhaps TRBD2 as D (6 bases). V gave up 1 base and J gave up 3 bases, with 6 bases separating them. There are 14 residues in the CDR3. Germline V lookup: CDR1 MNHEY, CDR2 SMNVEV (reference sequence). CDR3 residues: CASSLWGDTGELFF. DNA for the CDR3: TGTGCCAGCAGTTTATGGGGGGACACCGGGGAGCTGTTTTTT.

In nucleotides, the CDR3 is TGCGCCAGCAGCACCGGGACTAGCGGGAGCAGCACAGATACGCAGTATTTT. It codes for CASSTGTSGSSTDTQYF. V gene TRBV5-1 combines with J gene TRBJ2-3, with TRBD2 matching 14 bases. Germline values: CDR1 SGHRS, CDR2 YFSETQ. V dropped 4 bases and J dropped 0; count of bases not matched to a gene: 4. The CDR3 spans 17 residues.

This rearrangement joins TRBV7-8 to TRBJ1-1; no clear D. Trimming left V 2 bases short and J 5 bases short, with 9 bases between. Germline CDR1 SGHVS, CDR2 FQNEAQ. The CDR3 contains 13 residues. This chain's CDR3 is CASSLPSSTEAFF. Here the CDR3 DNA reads TGTGCCAGCAGCTTACCATCGAGTACTGAAGCTTTCTTT.